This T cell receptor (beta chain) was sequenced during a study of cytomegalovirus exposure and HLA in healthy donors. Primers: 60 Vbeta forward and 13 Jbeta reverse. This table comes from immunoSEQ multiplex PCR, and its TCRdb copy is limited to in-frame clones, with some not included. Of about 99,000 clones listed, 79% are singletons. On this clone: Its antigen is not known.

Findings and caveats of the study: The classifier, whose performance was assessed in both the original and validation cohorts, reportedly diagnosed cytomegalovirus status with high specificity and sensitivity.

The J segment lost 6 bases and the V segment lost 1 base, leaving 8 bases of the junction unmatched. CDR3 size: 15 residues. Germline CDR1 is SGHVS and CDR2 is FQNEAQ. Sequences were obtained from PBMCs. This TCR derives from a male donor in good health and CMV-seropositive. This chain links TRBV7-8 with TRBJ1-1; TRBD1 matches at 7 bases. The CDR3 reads CASSLEVGGIAEAFF. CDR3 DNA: TGTGCCAGCAGCTTAGAAGTAGGGGGCATCGCTGAAGCTTTCTTT.